This T cell receptor (beta chain) was obtained from a study of CD8+ T cells in alopecia areata. The wider study: Patients received oral tofacitinib, 5 to 10 mg twice daily, for moderate-to-severe alopecia areata.

This clone was recorded a few times. Its target is not known. This CDR3 is 16 amino acids long. Germline V gene data show CDR1 as LNHDA and CDR2 as SQIVND (reference sequence). V dropped 7 bases and J dropped 0 bases, with 16 bases sitting between them. PBMCs served as the source from which CD4+ and CD8+ T cells were sorted. In each case, RNA was isolated and then reverse transcribed into cDNA as the sequencing template. The table came from immunoSEQ multiplex PCR; TCRdb's copy has only in-frame clones and leaves some out. The table lists more than 200,000 clones, around two thirds of them singletons, with 0.95% to 1.5% in the top ten. Points from the study as a whole: TCR sharing across patients was less clear than in mice, possibly HLA-related.

The chain links TRBV19 to TRBJ2-4; D is perhaps TRBD2 (5 bases). The source is a human donor with alopecia areata. Source: CD4+ T cells sorted from blood, taken at week 0. CDR3 sequence reads: CASTTADPLAKNIQYF. The CDR3 bases are TGTGCCAGTACCACAGCGGATCCTCTAGCCAAAAACATTCAGTACTTC.